These 10 T cell receptor beta chains share one sample of origin, sequenced in a study of blood T cell repertoires in COVID-19. Produced via immunoSEQ multiplex PCR; TCRdb's table is partial and in-frame only. The table shows 86,000 or so clones, with 70% to 85% occurring only once. Source material: peripheral blood. The receptors were gathered from a man between 65 and 80 years old with acute or convalescent COVID-19.

This rearrangement joins TRBV3-1 (or the pseudogene TRBV3-2) to TRBJ2-5; 7 bases are a match to TRBD1. The length of the CDR3 is 14 residues. J gave up 7 bases and V 2 bases, and 7 bases lay outside the gene matches. The germline V gene has CDR1 LGHDT and CDR2 YNNKEL (reference sequence). The CDR3 sequence: CASSQRGPYPTQYF. In nucleotides, the CDR3 is TGTGCCAGCAGCCAAAGGGGGCCTTACCCGACCCAGTACTTC.

This clone was seen only a few times. The V call is TRBV2, the J call TRBJ1-4, with TRBD1 identical over 7 bases. The J segment lost 7 bases and the V segment lost 6 bases, leaving 8 bases of the junction unmatched. Per germline, CDR1 SNHLY and CDR2 FYNNEI. This CDR3 has 14 residues. CDR3 bases: TGTGCCAGCAGAGGAACAGGGGTGGGTGAAAAACTGTTTTTT. As protein: CASRGTGVGEKLFF. Based on the CDR3 plus reference TRBV2 and TRBJ1-4, the full variable domain is EPEVTQTPSHQVTQMGQEVILRCVPISNHLYFYWYRQILGQKVEFLVSFYNNEISEKSEIFDDQFSVERPDGSNFTLKIRSTKLEDSAMYFCASRGTGVGEKLFFGSGTQLSVL.

This clone was seen just once. The V call is TRBV5-1, the J call TRBJ1-3; 7 nucleotides line up with TRBD1. This CDR3 contains 15 residues. The trim removed 4 bases at V and 2 bases at J, leaving 6 bases unmatched. CDR1 and CDR2 from the germline V gene are SGHRS and YFSETQ. The chain's CDR3 is CASSREQGPGNTIYF. In nucleotides, the CDR3 is TGCGCCAGCAGCCGGGAACAGGGGCCTGGAAACACCATATATTTT.

V gene TRBV6-5 combines with J gene TRBJ2-7, with D maybe TRBD1 (6 bases). The germline CDR1 and CDR2 sequences are MNHEY and SVGAGI. CDR3 length equals 13 residues. The ends were cut back, 6 bases at V and 0 bases at J, with 9 bases in the middle. The DNA for the CDR3 is TGTGCCAGCAGCCCACAGGGCTCCTACGAGCAGTACGTC. This gives the protein CASSPQGSYEQYV.

To note about this clone: A junction boundary mismatches the germline segment, possibly from a read error. The sample contains more than one DNA sequence encoding this CDR3. This sequence joins TRBV6-2 or TRBV6-3 and TRBJ2-7; 8 bases agree with TRBD1. The CDR3 length is 14 residues. The V gene's germline CDR1 is MNHEY and CDR2 SVGEGT. CDR3 in amino acids: CASSFRTGSYEQYF. The CDR3 DNA is TGTGCCAGCAGCTTCCGGACAGGGAGCTACGAGCAATACTTC.

The CDR3: CASSQDRGLAYEQYF. The CDR3 DNA sequence: TGCGCCAGCAGCCAAGATCGCGGACTAGCCTACGAGCAGTACTTC. The chain uses TRBV4-1 and TRBJ2-7; 7 bases align to TRBD2. CDR1 and CDR2 from the germline V gene are MGHRA and YSYEKL. This CDR3 is built from 15 residues. The junction had 4 bases not matched to a gene; V was cut back by 0 bases and J by 2 bases.

The chain links TRBV18 to TRBJ2-7; the match to TRBD1 covers 9 bases. Germline V gene data show CDR1 as KGHSH and CDR2 as LQKENI. The CDR3 is made up of 14 amino acids. V shed 5 bases, J shed 4 bases, and the junction held 6 bases outside the gene matches. CDR3 amino acids: CASSSGQGGYEQYF. In DNA, the CDR3 is TGTGCCAGCTCATCGGGACAGGGTGGATACGAGCAGTACTTC.

This chain links TRBV19 with TRBJ2-7; D possibly corresponds to TRBD2 (6 bases). The CDR3 contains 14 residues. Germline V gene lookup returns CDR1 LNHDA and CDR2 SQIVND (reference sequence). Between the trimmed V and J ends, which lost 2 bases and 6 bases, there was a span of 14 bases. In DNA, the CDR3 is TGTGCCAGTAGTATATCCAGGGCCGGGGGCGAGCAGTACTTC. It is translated as CASSISRAGGEQYF.

This chain connects TRBV6-1 to TRBJ2-7; 8 bases are shared with TRBD1. With V trimmed by 1 base and J by 7 bases, 9 bases remained unmatched. From germline, CDR1 is MNHNS and CDR2 SASEGT. The CDR3 sequence is 15 residues long. The CDR3 loop is CASSEVSAGGREQYV. The DNA for the CDR3 is TGTGCCAGCAGTGAAGTTTCGGCAGGGGGCCGGGAGCAGTACGTC.

The chain carries TRBV19 and TRBJ1-2, with D possibly TRBD1 on 5 matching bases. The CDR3 covers 14 residues. Germline CDR1 LNHDA, CDR2 SQIVND (reference sequence). Trimming removed 6 bases at V and 1 base at J, with 12 bases between. CDR3 coding DNA: TGTGCCAGTAGATCGACAGAAATTAACTATGGCTACACCTTC. Translation gives CASRSTEINYGYTF.